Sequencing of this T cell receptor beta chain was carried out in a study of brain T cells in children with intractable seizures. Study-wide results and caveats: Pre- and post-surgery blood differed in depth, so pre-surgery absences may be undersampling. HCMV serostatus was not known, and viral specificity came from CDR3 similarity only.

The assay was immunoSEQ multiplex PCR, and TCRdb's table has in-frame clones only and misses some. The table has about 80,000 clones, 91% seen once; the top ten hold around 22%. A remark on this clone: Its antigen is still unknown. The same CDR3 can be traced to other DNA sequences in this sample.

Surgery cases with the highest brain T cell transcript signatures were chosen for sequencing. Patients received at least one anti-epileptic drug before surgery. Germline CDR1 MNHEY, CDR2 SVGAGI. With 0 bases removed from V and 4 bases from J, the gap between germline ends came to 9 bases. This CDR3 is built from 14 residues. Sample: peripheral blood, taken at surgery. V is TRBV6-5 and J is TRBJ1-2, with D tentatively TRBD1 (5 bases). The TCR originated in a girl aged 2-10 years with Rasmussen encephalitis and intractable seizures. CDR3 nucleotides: TGTGCCAGCAGTTACTCTGGGGGTGGCTATGGCTACACCTTC. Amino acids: CASSYSGGGYGYTF.